What follows are 20 T cell receptor beta chains derived from one specimen sequenced in a study of neurological immune-mediated disorders. TCRdb re-called the 5' RACE reads through MiXCR, storing one row per CDR3 protein. Here the sample spans about 39,000 distinct CDR3 sequences, 7% to 8.5% being singletons. The sequencing input was CD4+ T cells from blood. The receptors were gathered from a middle-aged man in good health.

The table lists this clonotype with many counts. The V call is TRBV7-9, the J call TRBJ2-3; 7 nucleotides match TRBD2. J lost 1 base, V lost 4 bases, and 5 bases had no gene match. Germline V CDR1 and CDR2: SEHNR, FQNEAQ (reference sequence). CDR3 size: 15 residues. CDR3 coding DNA: TGTGCCAGCAGCTCGGCTAGCGGCCGCACAGATACGCAGTATTTT. Protein: CASSSASGRTDTQYF.

In the case of this clonotype: Germline and junction disagree at one end, which may indicate a read error. The chain has TRBV7-2 and TRBJ2-5, with a tentative D call TRBD2 (5 bases). The V gene's germline CDR1 is SGHTA and CDR2 FQGNSA. The CDR3 totals 13 residues. This CDR3 reads CTISFPTGETQYF. CDR3 sequence (DNA): TGTACCATCAGCTTCCCCACGGGGGAGACCCAGTACTTC.

The table lists this clonotype with many counts. The chain is built from TRBV20-1 and TRBJ2-5; 7 bases map to TRBD1. The CDR3 has 15 residues. With V trimmed by 2 bases and J by 1 base, 7 bases remained unmatched. Per the germline V gene, CDR1 is DFQATT and CDR2 is SNEGSKA (reference sequence). The CDR3 coding sequence is TGCAGTGCTAGACCGAGGAGACAGGGCCAAGAGACCCAGTACTTC. It translates to CSARPRRQGQETQYF.

This clonotype was detected ten times or more. The chain uses TRBV20-1 and TRBJ2-7; D gene ambiguous. The germline V and J ends were trimmed by 1 base and 4 bases, with 17 bases remaining between them. Germline lookup yields CDR1 DFQATT and CDR2 SNEGSKA (reference sequence). This CDR3 region has 15 residues. Here the CDR3 DNA reads TGCAGTGCTAGAGTTCGGCGTTGGCAACGGTACGAGCAGTACTTC. It codes for CSARVRRWQRYEQYF.

The table lists this clonotype with many counts. The chain combines TRBV19 with TRBJ2-1, with TRBD2 matching over 7 bases. Germline V gene data show CDR1 as LNHDA and CDR2 as SQIVND (reference sequence). This CDR3 region has 14 residues. Trimming at V came to 6 bases and at J to 0 bases, leaving 2 bases not matched to a gene. The CDR3 spells CASSTGGSYNEQFF. DNA for the CDR3: TGTGCCAGTAGCACGGGGGGCTCCTACAATGAGCAGTTCTTC.

This clonotype was observed many times. This chain uses TRBV7-3 with TRBJ2-1, with D unclear. The CDR3 is 13 residues long. Germline CDR1 and CDR2: SGHTA and FQGTGA. The ends were cut back, 5 bases at V and 5 bases at J, with 10 bases in the middle. CDR3 nucleotides: TGTGCCAGCAGCGAAGGACGGGACAATGAGCAGTTCTTC. Its protein is CASSEGRDNEQFF.

This clonotype was seen ten or more times. This chain uses TRBV6-5 with TRBJ1-6; D is undetermined. V was trimmed by 4 bases and J by 0 bases, leaving 13 bases between them. CDR1 and CDR2 (germline): MNHEY, SVGAGI. This CDR3 is built from 17 residues. The CDR3 reads CASSSYSTLSYNSPLHF. The DNA for the CDR3 is TGTGCCAGCAGTTCCTATTCGACACTCTCCTATAATTCACCCCTCCACTTT.

Ten or more counts support this clonotype. This sequence joins TRBV5-5 and TRBJ2-3, with TRBD1 matching 8 bases. This CDR3 has 22 amino acids. CDR1 and CDR2 from the germline V gene are SGHKS and YYEKEE (reference sequence). J was trimmed by 3 bases and V by 0 bases; bases with no gene match: 24. DNA for the CDR3: TGTGCCAGCAGCTTGGACAGGGGGTATGATTCTAGAGGTTCTCCCCGAACAGATACGCAGTATTTT. Translation gives CASSLDRGYDSRGSPRTDTQYF.

This clonotype occurred many times. This rearrangement joins TRBV3-1 to TRBJ1-3; no clear D gene. CDR1 is LGHDT, CDR2 YNNKEL, per germline (reference sequence). With 4 bases removed from V and 5 bases from J, the gap between germline ends came to 12 bases. This CDR3 region has 14 residues. The CDR3 coding sequence is TGTGCCAGCAGCCCGGGCCCTGGGAGAAACACCATATATTTT. Translated, it gives CASSPGPGRNTIYF.

The V gene is TRBV5-1, the J gene TRBJ2-3; 8 bases align to TRBD2. Trimming took 0 bases from V and 2 from J; bases not matched to a gene: 2. This CDR3 is built from 15 residues. The germline V gene has CDR1 SGHRS and CDR2 YFSETQ. For the CDR3, the DNA is TGCGCCAGCAGCTTGGGAGCGGGAGCCACAGATACGCAGTATTTT. It is translated as CASSLGAGATDTQYF. The variable domain in full, with the rest retrieved from reference TRBV5-1 and TRBJ2-3, is KAGVTQTPRYLIKTRGQQVTLSCSPISGHRSVSWYQQTPGQGLQFLFEYFSETQRNKGNFPGRFSGRQFSNSRSEMNVSTLELGDSALYLCASSLGAGATDTQYFGPGTRLTVL.

This clonotype occurred many times. The V and J genes are TRBV18 and TRBJ2-7, with TRBD1 identical over 8 bases. CDR1 is KGHSH, CDR2 LQKENI, per germline. Trimming took 3 bases from V and 7 from J; bases not matched to a gene: 5. The CDR3 is 13 amino acids. The CDR3 DNA reads as TGTGCCAGCTCACCGGGACAGGCGGATGAGCAGTACTTC. It is translated as CASSPGQADEQYF.

The table lists this clonotype with many counts. The V call is TRBV28, the J call TRBJ1-1; D might be TRBD1 (5 bases). The V end lost 4 bases, the J end lost 4 bases, and 13 bases lay between the germline ends. This CDR3 has 14 residues. Germline values: CDR1 MDHEN, CDR2 SYDVKM. The CDR3 DNA reads as TGTGCCAGCAGTTCGTTCGGGGGTAGCACTGAAGCTTTCTTT. Protein: CASSSFGGSTEAFF.

This clonotype was counted ten times or more. The CDR3 loop is CASSYSPLAGGSRETQYF. CDR3 sequence (DNA): TGTGCCAGCAGTTACAGCCCCTTAGCGGGAGGGTCCCGGGAGACCCAGTACTTC. The chain has TRBV6-2 or TRBV6-3 and TRBJ2-5, with 11 bases that match TRBD2. Trimming removed 2 bases from V and 5 bases from J; junction bases left unmatched: 13. Germline loops: CDR1 MNHEY, CDR2 SVGEGT. The CDR3 extends over 18 amino acids.

On this clonotype: The junction differs from germline at one of its ends, possibly a read error. The chain couples TRBV4-3 to TRBJ2-7; the match to TRBD2 covers 8 bases. CDR3 length: 11 amino acids. The germline CDR1 and CDR2 sequences are LGHNA and YSLEER. The CDR3: CSSSKMGTRVF. CDR3 DNA sequence: TGCTCAAGCAGCAAAATGGGGACTAGAGTCTTC.

This clonotype was counted many times. The chain has TRBV4-1 and TRBJ2-2, with 10 bases aligning to TRBD2. Germline-derived CDR1 and CDR2 are MGHRA and YSYEKL. The CDR3 sequence is 16 residues long. The junction had 5 bases not matched to a gene; V was cut back by 1 base and J by 6 bases. The CDR3 loop reads CASSQGPLAGAGELFF. CDR3 DNA sequence: TGCGCCAGCAGCCAAGGTCCCCTAGCGGGGGCCGGGGAGCTGTTTTTT.

This clonotype was picked up many times. The rearrangement joins TRBV21-1 to TRBJ2-7; the table assigns TRBD2, which was not confirmed against the DNA. TRBV21-1 is noted as a pseudogene. This CDR3 is 14 amino acids long. In DNA form, the CDR3 reads TGTGCCAGCAGCCCCCGCTACCCCAACGTCGAGCAGTACTTC. Its protein product is CASSPRYPNVEQYF.

This clonotype was observed at least ten times. V is TRBV6-5 and J is TRBJ2-3; D is possibly TRBD2 (5 bases). The CDR3 contains 17 residues. V lost 1 base and J 4 bases, leaving 18 bases between the germline ends. Germline V gives CDR1 MNHEY, CDR2 SVGAGI. CDR3 in amino acids: CASSYWKGRPEADTQYF. CDR3 in DNA: TGTGCCAGCAGTTACTGGAAGGGTAGACCGGAGGCAGATACGCAGTATTTT.

This clonotype appeared many times. The chain employs TRBV5-1 and TRBJ2-1, with 12 bases aligning to TRBD1. J gave up 8 bases and V 4 bases, and 13 bases lay outside the gene matches. There are 17 residues in the CDR3. The germline V gene encodes CDR1 SGHRS and CDR2 YFSETQ. CDR3 sequence: CASSQSYRDRGRDEQFF. The CDR3 DNA sequence: TGCGCCAGCAGCCAAAGTTACCGGGACAGGGGGCGAGATGAGCAGTTCTTC.

The rearrangement uses TRBV5-1 and TRBJ2-6; maybe TRBD1 (6 bases). Between the trimmed V and J ends, which lost 3 bases and 2 bases, there was a span of 9 bases. Germline loops: CDR1 SGHRS, CDR2 YFSETQ. The CDR3 has 15 residues. The CDR3 nucleotides are TGCGCCAGCAGCTATACAGGGCCTGGGGCCAACGTCCTGACTTTC. This encodes CASSYTGPGANVLTF.

This clonotype was observed at least ten times. CDR3 sequence (DNA): TGTGCCAGCACGCGGGTGGACACCGGGGAGCTGTTTTTT. Translation: CASTRVDTGELFF. The chain recombines TRBV6-1 with TRBJ2-2; D is perhaps TRBD2 (5 bases). CDR1 and CDR2 (germline): MNHNS, SASEGT. CDR3 length: 13 residues. V was clipped by 7 bases and J by 3 bases, with 9 bases between them.